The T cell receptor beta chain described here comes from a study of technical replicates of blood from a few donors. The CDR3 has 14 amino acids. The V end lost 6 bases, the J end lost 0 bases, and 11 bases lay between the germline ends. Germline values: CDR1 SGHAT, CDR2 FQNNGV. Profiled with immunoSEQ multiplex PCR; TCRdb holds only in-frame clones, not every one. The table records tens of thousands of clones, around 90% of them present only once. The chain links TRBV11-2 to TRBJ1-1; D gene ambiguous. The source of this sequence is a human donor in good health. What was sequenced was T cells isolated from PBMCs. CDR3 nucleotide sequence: TGTGCCAGCAGTTTGACAAGCATGAACACTGAAGCTTTCTTT. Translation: CASSLTSMNTEAFF.